This entry concerns a single TCR beta chain. This sample was included in a study of Ad26.COV2.S vaccination and SARS-CoV-2 variants. The treatment denotes: roughly 18 received Ad26.COV2.S at low or high dose, single or two shots; about 5 received placebo; per-sample allocation not given. Specimen acquisition occurred on day 63 following the initial vaccine or placebo injection. The data were produced by immunoSEQ multiplex PCR, yet TCRdb's version contains in-frame clones alone and is incomplete. The sample has around 340,000 clones; 70% to 90% are singletons. This material consisted of peripheral blood, taken in a trial of Ad26.COV2.S vaccine versus placebo. This TCR was sampled from a person between 18 and 60 years old who received the Ad26.COV2.S COVID-19 vaccine or a placebo.

The CDR3 nucleotides are TGTGCCACCAGCAACCTTATTGACGGGGACTACGAGCAGTACTTC. Translated: CATSNLIDGDYEQYF. V and J are TRBV15 and TRBJ2-7; D is perhaps TRBD2 (5 bases). The CDR3 totals 15 residues. CDR1 is LNHNV and CDR2 is YYDKDF in the germline V gene (reference sequence). V lost 4 bases, J lost 3 bases, and 16 bases lay in between.